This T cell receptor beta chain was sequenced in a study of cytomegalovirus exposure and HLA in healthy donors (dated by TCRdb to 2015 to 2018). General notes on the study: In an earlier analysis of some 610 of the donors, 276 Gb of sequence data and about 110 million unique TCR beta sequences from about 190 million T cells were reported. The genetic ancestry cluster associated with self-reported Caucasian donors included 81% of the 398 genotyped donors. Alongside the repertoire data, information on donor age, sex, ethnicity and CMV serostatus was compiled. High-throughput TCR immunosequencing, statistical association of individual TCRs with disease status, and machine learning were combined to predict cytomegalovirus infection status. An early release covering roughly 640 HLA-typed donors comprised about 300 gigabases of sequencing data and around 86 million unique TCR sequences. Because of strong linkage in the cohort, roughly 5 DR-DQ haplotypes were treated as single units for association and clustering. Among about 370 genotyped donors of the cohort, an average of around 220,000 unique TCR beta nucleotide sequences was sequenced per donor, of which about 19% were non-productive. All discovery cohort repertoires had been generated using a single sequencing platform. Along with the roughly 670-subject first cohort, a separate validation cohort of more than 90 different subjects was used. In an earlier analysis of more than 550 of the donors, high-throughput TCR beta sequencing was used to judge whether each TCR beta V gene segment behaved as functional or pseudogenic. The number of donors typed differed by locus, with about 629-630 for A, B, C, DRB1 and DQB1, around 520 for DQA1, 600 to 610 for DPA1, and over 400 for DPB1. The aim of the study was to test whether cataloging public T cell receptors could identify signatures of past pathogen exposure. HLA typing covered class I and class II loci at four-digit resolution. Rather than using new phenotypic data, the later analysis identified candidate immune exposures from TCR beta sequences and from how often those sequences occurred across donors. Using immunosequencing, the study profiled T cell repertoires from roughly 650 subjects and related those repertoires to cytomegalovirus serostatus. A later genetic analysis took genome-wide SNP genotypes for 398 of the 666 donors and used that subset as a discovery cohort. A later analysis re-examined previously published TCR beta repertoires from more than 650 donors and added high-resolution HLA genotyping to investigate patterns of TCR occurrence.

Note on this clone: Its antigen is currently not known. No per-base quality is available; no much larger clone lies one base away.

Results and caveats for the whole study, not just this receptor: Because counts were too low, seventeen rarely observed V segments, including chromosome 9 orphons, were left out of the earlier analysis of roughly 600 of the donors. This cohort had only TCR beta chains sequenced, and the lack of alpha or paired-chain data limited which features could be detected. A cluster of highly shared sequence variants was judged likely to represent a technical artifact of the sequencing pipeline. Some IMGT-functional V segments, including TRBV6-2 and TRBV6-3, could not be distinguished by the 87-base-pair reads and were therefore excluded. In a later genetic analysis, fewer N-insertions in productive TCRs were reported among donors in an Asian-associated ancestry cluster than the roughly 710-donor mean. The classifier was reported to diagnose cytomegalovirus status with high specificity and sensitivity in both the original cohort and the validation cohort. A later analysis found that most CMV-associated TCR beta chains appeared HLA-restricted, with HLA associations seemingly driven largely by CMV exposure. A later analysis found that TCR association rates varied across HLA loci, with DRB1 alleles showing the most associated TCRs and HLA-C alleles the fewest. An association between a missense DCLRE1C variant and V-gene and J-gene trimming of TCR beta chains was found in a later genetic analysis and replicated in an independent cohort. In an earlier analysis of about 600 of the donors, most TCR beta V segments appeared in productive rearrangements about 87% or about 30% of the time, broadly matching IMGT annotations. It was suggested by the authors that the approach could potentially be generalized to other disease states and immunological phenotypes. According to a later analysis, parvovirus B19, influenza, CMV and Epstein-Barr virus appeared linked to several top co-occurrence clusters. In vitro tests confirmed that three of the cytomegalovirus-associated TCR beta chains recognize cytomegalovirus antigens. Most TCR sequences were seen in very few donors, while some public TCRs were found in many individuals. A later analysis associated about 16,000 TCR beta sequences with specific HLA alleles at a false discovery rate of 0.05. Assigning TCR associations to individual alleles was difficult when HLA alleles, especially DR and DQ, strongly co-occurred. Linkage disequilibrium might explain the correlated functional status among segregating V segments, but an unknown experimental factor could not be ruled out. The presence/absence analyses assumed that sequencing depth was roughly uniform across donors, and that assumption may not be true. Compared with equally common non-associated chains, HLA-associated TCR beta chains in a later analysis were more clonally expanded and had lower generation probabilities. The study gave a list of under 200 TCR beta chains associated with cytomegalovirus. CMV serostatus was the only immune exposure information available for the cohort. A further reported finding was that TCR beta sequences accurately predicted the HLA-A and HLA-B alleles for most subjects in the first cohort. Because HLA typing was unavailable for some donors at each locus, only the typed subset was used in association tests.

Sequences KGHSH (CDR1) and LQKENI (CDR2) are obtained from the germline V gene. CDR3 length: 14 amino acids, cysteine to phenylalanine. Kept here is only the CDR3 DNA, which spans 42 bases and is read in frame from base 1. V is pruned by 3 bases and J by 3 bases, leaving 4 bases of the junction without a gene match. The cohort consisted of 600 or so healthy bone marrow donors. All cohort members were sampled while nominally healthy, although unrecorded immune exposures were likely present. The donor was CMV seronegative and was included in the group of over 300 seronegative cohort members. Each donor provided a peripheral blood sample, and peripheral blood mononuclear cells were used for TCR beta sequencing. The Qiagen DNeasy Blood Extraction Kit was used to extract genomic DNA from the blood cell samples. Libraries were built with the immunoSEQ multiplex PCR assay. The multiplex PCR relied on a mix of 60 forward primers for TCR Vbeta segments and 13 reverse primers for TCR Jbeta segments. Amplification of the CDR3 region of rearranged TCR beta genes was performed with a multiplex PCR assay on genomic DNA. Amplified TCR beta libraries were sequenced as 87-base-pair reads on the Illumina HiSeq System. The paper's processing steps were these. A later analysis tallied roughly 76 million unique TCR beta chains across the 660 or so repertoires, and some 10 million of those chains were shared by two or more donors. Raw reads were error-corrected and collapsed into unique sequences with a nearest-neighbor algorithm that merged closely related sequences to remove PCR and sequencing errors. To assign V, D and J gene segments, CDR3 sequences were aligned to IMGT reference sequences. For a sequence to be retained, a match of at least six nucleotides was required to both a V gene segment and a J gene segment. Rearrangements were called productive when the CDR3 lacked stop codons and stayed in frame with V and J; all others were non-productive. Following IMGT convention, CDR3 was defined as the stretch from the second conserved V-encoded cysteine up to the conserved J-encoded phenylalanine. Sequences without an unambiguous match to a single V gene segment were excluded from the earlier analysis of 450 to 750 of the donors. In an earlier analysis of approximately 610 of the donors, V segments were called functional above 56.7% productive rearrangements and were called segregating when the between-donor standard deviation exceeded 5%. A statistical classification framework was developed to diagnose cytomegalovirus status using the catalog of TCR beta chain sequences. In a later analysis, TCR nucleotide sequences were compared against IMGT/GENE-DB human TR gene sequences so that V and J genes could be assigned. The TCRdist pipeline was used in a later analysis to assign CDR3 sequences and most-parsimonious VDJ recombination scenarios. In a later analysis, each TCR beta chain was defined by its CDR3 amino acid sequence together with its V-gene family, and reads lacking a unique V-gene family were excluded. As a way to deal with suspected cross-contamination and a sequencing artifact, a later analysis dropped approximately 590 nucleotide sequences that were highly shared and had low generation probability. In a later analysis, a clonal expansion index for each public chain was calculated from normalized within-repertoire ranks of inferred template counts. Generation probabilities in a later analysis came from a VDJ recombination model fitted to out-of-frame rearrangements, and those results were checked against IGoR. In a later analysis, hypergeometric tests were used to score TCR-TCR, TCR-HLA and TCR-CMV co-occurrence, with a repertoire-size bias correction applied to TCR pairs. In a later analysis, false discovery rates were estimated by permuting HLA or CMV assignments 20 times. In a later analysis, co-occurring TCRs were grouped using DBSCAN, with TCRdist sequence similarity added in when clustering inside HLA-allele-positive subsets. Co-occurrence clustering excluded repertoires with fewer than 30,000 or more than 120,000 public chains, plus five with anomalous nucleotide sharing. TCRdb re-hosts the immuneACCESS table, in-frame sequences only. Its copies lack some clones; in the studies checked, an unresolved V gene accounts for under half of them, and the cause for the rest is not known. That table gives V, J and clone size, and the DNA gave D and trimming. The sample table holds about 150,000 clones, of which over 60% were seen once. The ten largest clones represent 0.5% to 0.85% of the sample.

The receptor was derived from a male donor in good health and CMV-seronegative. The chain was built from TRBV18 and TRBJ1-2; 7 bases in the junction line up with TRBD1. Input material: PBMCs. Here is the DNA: TGTGCCAGCTCACCCGACCAGGGGGACTATGGCTACACCTTC. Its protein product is CASSPDQGDYGYTF.